The sequence of this TCR beta chain was determined in a study of blood T cell repertoires in COVID-19. This clone has a handful of counts. CDR3 length equals 15 residues. Per germline, CDR1 MNHNS and CDR2 SASEGT. Trimming shortened V by 0 bases and J by 10 bases, and 15 bases separated the two germline ends. Clones were sequenced by immunoSEQ multiplex PCR, and TCRdb holds only the in-frame ones, with some missing. In the table there are 70,000 to 80,000 clones, around 85% of which are singletons. The chain employs TRBV6-1 and TRBJ1-4, with D perhaps matching TRBD1 (5 bases). This TCR came from a woman of 80 years or more with active or convalescent COVID-19. Sequenced: peripheral blood. CDR3 amino acids: CASSEAGRFGGKLFF. CDR3 bases: TGTGCCAGCAGTGAAGCGGGGAGGTTCGGGGGAAAACTGTTTTTT.